One sample yielded the 18 T cell receptor beta chains listed below, sequenced in a study of cytomegalovirus exposure and HLA in healthy donors. PCR employed 60 Vbeta and 13 Jbeta primers. The method was immunoSEQ multiplex PCR; TCRdb's version includes in-frame clones alone and lacks a portion of them. The sample has 120,000 or so clones, approximately 8.6% seen once. Specimen: PBMCs. These receptors all stem from a middle-aged woman in good health and CMV-seropositive.

This clone has a handful of counts. V usage is TRBV30 and J usage is TRBJ2-5; possible D gene TRBD1, 5 bases. The CDR3 totals 15 residues. Per germline, CDR1 GTSNPN and CDR2 SVGIG (reference sequence). Trimming took 0 bases from V and 1 from J, leaving 12 bases between them. The CDR3, as DNA: TGTGCCTGGAGTGTACCCATCACAGGCCAAGAGACCCAGTACTTC. It encodes CAWSVPITGQETQYF.

The chain links TRBV6-4 to TRBJ2-1; the match to TRBD1 covers 10 bases. V dropped 5 bases and J dropped 5; count of bases not matched to a gene: 9. This CDR3 comprises 16 residues. CDR1 MRHNA and CDR2 SNTAGT come from the germline V gene. CDR3 region: CASSRTSGTGDNEQFF. In DNA, the CDR3 is TGTGCCAGCAGTCGAACATCCGGGACAGGGGACAATGAGCAGTTCTTC.

The chain carries TRBV5-1 and TRBJ2-5; D is ambiguous. The tail of the sequence fits TRBJ2-7 better, so the J call may be wrong. Germline V lookup: CDR1 SGHRS, CDR2 YFSETQ. This CDR3 is built from 15 residues. This CDR3 reads CASSKQRTDSYEQYF. The CDR3 nucleotides are TGCGCCAGCAGCAAACAACGGACGGACTCCTACGAGCAGTACTTC.

This chain uses TRBV6-4 with TRBJ2-1; 11 bases agree with TRBD2. In germline, CDR1 is MRHNA, CDR2 SNTAGT. J gave up 7 bases and V 0 bases, and 2 bases lay outside the gene matches. The CDR3 totals 15 residues. The CDR3 loop is CASSDSIAGGNEQFF. The DNA of the CDR3 is TGTGCCAGCAGTGACTCGATAGCGGGGGGGAATGAGCAGTTCTTC.

The table lists this clone with a few counts. This chain uses TRBV30 with TRBJ1-1; possibly TRBD1 for D (6 bases). Trimming removed 5 bases at V and 8 bases at J, with 15 bases between. The CDR3 length is 12 residues. Germline V CDR1 and CDR2: GTSNPN, SVGIG (reference sequence). CDR3 residues: CAWAPTGSEAFF. The CDR3 DNA sequence: TGTGCCTGGGCCCCTACAGGGTCCGAAGCTTTCTTT.

This clone was detected only a few times. The chain links TRBV5-1 to TRBJ2-3; the match to TRBD1 covers 7 bases. CDR1 is SGHRS and CDR2 is YFSETQ in the germline V gene. Losses at the gene ends were 3 bases for V and 5 bases for J; bases not matched to a gene: 9. CDR3 length: 15 residues. Here the CDR3 DNA reads TGCGCCAGCAGCTCGACAGGGTTAGAAAGAGATACGCAGTATTTT. Protein product: CASSSTGLERDTQYF.

The rearrangement joins TRBV14 to TRBJ1-3; 8 nucleotides agree with TRBD1. CDR3 length: 18 amino acids. Per the germline V gene, CDR1 is SGHDN and CDR2 is FVKESK. Trimming at V came to 4 bases and at J to 0 bases, leaving 11 bases not matched to a gene. The CDR3 loop is CASSPLIGQGISGNTIYF. The CDR3 DNA is TGTGCCAGCAGCCCCCTCATCGGACAGGGAATCTCTGGAAACACCATATATTTT.

This clone was counted a few times. The chain couples TRBV19 to TRBJ2-5; 11 nucleotides align to TRBD2. CDR1 LNHDA and CDR2 SQIVND come from the germline V gene (reference sequence). The junction had 2 bases not matched to a gene; V was cut back by 6 bases and J by 2 bases. This CDR3 has 14 amino acids. CDR3 in DNA: TGTGCCAGTAGAGTAGCGGGGGGGCAAGAGACCCAGTACTTC. It translates to CASRVAGGQETQYF.

Only a few counts were recorded for this clone. The chain links TRBV28 to TRBJ2-7; 9 bases map to TRBD2. CDR3 size: 16 residues. V lost 5 bases, J lost 4 bases, and 12 bases stayed unmatched. Germline lookup yields CDR1 MDHEN and CDR2 SYDVKM. CDR3 amino acids: CASSDVSGGVRYEQYF. DNA of the CDR3: TGTGCCAGCAGTGATGTTAGCGGGGGAGTAAGGTACGAGCAGTACTTC.

This clone was seen a few times. The chain recombines TRBV19 with TRBJ2-7; maybe TRBD2 (5 bases). Germline CDR1 reads LNHDA; CDR2 reads SQIVND (reference sequence). This CDR3 region has 16 residues. V gave up 3 bases and J gave up 2 bases, with 17 bases separating them. The CDR3 is CASSIGGRQLPYEQYF. CDR3 DNA sequence: TGTGCCAGTAGTATCGGAGGCCGGCAACTCCCCTACGAGCAGTACTTC.

The rearrangement joins TRBV2 to TRBJ2-3; no clear D gene. Trimming shortened V by 5 bases and J by 0 bases, and 3 bases separated the two germline ends. The CDR3 sequence is 12 residues long. The germline gives CDR1 SNHLY, CDR2 FYNNEI. CDR3 bases: TGTGCCAGCAGTACTAGCACAGATACGCAGTATTTT. Amino acid sequence: CASSTSTDTQYF.

As regards this clone: The sample carries other DNA sequences with the same CDR3. The J gene is TRBJ2-7, the V gene TRBV7-6; the D gene is possibly TRBD2 (7 bases). The CDR3 totals 15 residues. Looked up from germline, CDR1 is SGHVS and CDR2 is FNYEAQ. Trimming cost V 5 bases and J 2 bases, with 16 bases left between them. In nucleotides, the CDR3 is TGTGCCAGCAGCCTCGAGGGGGGGCGAACCTACGAGCAGTACTTC. Protein product: CASSLEGGRTYEQYF.

This clone was counted a few times. This sequence joins TRBV7-9 and TRBJ1-1, with TRBD1 identical over 7 bases. CDR3 length: 15 residues. J was trimmed by 0 bases and V by 3 bases; bases with no gene match: 4. Germline V gives CDR1 SEHNR, CDR2 FQNEAQ (reference sequence). CDR3 nucleotide sequence: TGTGCCAGCAGCTTCGGGACAGCCTTGAACACTGAAGCTTTCTTT. As protein: CASSFGTALNTEAFF.

This clone was detected a few times. The V gene is TRBV11-2, the J gene TRBJ1-2; 9 nucleotides match TRBD1. Trimming removed 4 bases from V and 8 bases from J; junction bases left unmatched: 8. The CDR3 runs 14 residues. Germline CDR1 is SGHAT and CDR2 is FQNNGV. As DNA, the CDR3 is TGTGCCAGCAGCTATAGGGACAGGGCAAGGGGCTACACCTTC. It yields the protein CASSYRDRARGYTF. Full variable domain (rest looked up from reference TRBV11-2 and TRBJ1-2): EAGVAQSPRYKIIEKRQSVAFWCNPISGHATLYWYQQILGQGPKLLIQFQNNGVVDDSQLPKDRFSAERLKGVDSTLKIQPAKLEDSAVYLCASSYRDRARGYTFGSGTRLTVV.

The rearrangement joins TRBV30 to TRBJ2-7; 8 nucleotides align to TRBD1. Germline-derived CDR1 and CDR2 are GTSNPN and SVGIG (reference sequence). This CDR3 comprises 15 residues. The V gene end was trimmed by 2 bases and the J gene end by 4 bases; junction bases not matched to a gene: 10. CDR3 sequence (DNA): TGTGCCTGGAGTCCCGGGGTCCAGGGGGCATACGAGCAGTACTTC. This gives the protein CAWSPGVQGAYEQYF. The whole variable domain, remainder taken from reference TRBV30 and TRBJ2-7, is SQTIHQWPATLVQPVGSPLSLECTVEGTSNPNLYWYRQAAGRGLQLLFYSVGIGQISSEVPQNLSASRPQDRQFILSSKKLLLSDSGFYLCAWSPGVQGAYEQYFGPGTRLTVT.

This clone was counted between two and nine times. This chain links TRBV21-1 with TRBJ1-1; the table gives TRBD1 as D, unverified against the DNA. TRBV21-1 is an annotated pseudogene. This CDR3 is built from 14 residues. CDR3 nucleotide sequence: TGTGCCAGCAGCATACCGGACAGGAACACTGAAGCTTTCTTT. Its protein is CASSIPDRNTEAFF.

This chain links TRBV5-1 with TRBJ2-5, with 7 bases lining up with TRBD2. Looked up from germline, CDR1 is SGHRS and CDR2 is YFSETQ. The CDR3 totals 15 residues. V dropped 2 bases and J dropped 1; count of bases not matched to a gene: 5. CDR3: CASSLIASGQETQYF. The CDR3, as DNA: TGCGCCAGCAGCTTAATCGCTAGCGGCCAAGAGACCCAGTACTTC.

In its sample, this clone was seen a few times. The chain is built from TRBV4-1 and TRBJ2-2; 7 positions match TRBD2. Germline trimming cut 0 bases from V and 2 bases from J; bases unmatched to any gene: 0. This CDR3 is built from 15 residues. In germline, CDR1 is MGHRA, CDR2 YSYEKL. In DNA form, the CDR3 reads TGCGCCAGCAGCCAAGAGGGACTAAACACCGGGGAGCTGTTTTTT. Translation: CASSQEGLNTGELFF.